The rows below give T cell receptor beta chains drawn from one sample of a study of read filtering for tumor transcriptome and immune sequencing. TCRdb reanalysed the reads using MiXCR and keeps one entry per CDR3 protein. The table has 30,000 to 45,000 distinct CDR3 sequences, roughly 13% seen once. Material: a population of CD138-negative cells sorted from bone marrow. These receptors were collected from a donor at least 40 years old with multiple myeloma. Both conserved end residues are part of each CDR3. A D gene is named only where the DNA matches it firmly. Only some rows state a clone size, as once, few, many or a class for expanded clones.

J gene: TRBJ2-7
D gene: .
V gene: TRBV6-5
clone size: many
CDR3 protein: CASSYGPGPREQYF
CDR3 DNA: TGTGCCAGCAGTTACGGTCCAGGGCCCCGCGAGCAGTACTTC

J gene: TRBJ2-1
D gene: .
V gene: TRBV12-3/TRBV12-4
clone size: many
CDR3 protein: CASSLPTLRENEQFF
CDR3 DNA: TGTGCCAGCAGTTTGCCCACTCTGCGTGAAAATGAGCAGTTCTTC

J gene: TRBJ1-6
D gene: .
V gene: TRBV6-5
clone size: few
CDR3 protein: CASSVVGNVDSPLHF
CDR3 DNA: TGTGCCAGCAGTGTAGTGGGCAACGTGGATTCACCCCTCCACTTT

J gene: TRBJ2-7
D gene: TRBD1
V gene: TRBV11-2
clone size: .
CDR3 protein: CASRPTGGEQYF
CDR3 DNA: TGTGCCAGCAGACCTACAGGGGGCGAGCAGTACTTC

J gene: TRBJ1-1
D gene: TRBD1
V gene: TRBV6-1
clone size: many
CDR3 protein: CASSEALRSLGQGVTEAFF
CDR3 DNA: TGTGCCAGCAGTGAAGCGCTTCGTTCCCTAGGACAGGGAGTGACTGAAGCTTTCTTT

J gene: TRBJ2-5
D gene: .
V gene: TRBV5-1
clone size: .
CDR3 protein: CASSPPGRQETQYF
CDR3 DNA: TGCGCCAGCAGCCCACCGGGACGACAAGAGACCCAGTACTTC

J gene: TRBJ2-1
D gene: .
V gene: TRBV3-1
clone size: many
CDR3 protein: CASSQDTGSYNEQFF
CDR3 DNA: TGTGCCAGCAGCCAAGATACGGGCTCCTACAATGAGCAGTTCTTC

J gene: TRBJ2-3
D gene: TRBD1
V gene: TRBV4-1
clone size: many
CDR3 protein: CASSQDSPGQGASDTQYF
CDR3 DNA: TGCGCCAGCAGCCAAGATTCTCCGGGACAGGGGGCTTCAGATACGCAGTATTTT

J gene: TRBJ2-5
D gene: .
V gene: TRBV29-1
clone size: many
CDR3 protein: CSVEKAAETQYF
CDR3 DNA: TGCAGCGTTGAAAAGGCAGCAGAGACCCAGTACTTC

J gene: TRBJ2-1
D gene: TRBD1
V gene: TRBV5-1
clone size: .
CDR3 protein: CASGYGQGGYNEQFF
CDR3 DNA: TGCGCCAGCGGCTACGGACAGGGAGGATACAATGAGCAGTTCTTC

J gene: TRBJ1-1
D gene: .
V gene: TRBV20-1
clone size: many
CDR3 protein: CSATSMNTEAFF
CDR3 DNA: TGCAGTGCAACAAGCATGAACACTGAAGCTTTCTTT

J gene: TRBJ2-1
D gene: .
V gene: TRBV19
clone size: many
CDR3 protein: CASSPYSSYNEQFF
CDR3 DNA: TGCGCCAGCAGCCCCTACAGCTCCTACAATGAGCAGTTCTTC

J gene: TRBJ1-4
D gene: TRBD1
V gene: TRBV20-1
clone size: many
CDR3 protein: CSAPNRGGEKLFF
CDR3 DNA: TGCAGTGCTCCGAACAGGGGAGGTGAAAAACTGTTTTTT

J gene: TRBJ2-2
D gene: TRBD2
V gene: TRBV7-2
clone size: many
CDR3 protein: CASSSGTRGVGELFF
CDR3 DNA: TGTGCCAGCAGCTCTGGGACTAGGGGAGTCGGGGAGCTGTTTTTT

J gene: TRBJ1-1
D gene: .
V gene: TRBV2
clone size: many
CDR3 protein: CASTRDKNTEAFF
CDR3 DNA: TGTGCCAGCACCCGCGACAAGAACACTGAAGCTTTCTTT

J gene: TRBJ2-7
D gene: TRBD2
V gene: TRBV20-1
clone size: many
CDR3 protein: CSGERDLSYEQYF
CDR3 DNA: TGCAGTGGAGAGCGGGATTTAAGCTACGAGCAGTACTTC

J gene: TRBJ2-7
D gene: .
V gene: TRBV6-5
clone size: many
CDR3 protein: CASSSQAAQPREQYF
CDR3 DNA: TGTGCCAGCAGTTCCCAAGCAGCGCAGCCTCGGGAGCAGTACTTC

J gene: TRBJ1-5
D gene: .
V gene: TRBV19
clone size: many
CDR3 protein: CASNPSRGYQPQHF
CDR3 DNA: TGTGCCAGTAACCCAAGCCGGGGTTATCAGCCCCAGCATTTT

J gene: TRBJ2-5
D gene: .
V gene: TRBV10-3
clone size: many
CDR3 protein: CAISQGWQETQYF
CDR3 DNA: TGTGCCATCAGTCAGGGGTGGCAAGAGACCCAGTACTTC

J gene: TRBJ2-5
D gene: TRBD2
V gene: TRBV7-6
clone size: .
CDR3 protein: CASSPLAGAGETQYF
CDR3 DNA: TGTGCCAGCAGCCCTTTAGCGGGAGCCGGTGAGACCCAGTACTTC

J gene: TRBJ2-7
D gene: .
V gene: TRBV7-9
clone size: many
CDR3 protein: CASSNLGRGTEQYF
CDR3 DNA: TGTGCCAGCAGCAACCTGGGAAGAGGGACCGAGCAGTACTTC

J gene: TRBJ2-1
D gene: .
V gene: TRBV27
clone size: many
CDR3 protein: CASSSDGGLFYNEQFF
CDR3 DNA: TGTGCCAGCAGTTCCGATGGGGGACTCTTCTACAATGAGCAGTTCTTC

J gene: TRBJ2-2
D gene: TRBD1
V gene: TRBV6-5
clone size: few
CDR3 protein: CASKKETGGTGELFF
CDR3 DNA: TGTGCCTCCAAAAAAGAGACAGGGGGCACCGGGGAGCTGTTTTTT

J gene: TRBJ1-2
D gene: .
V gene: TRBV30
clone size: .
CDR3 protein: CAWLRGGGGYTF
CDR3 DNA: TGTGCCTGGCTCAGGGGCGGGGGCGGCTACACCTTC

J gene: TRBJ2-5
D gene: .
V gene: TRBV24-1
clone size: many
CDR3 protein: CATSETGQETQYF
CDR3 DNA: TGTGCCACCAGCGAAACAGGGCAAGAGACCCAGTACTTC

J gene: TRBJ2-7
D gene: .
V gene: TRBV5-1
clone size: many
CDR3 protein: CASSFDRYEQYF
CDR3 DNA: TGCGCCAGCAGCTTTGACAGGTACGAGCAGTACTTC

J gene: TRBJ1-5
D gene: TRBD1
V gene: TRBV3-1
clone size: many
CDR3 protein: CASSQSTGNQPQHF
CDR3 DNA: TGTGCCAGCAGCCAATCGACAGGGAATCAGCCCCAGCATTTT

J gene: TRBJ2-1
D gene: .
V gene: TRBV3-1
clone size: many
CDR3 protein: CASSQGSSYNEQFF
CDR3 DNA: TGTGCCAGCAGCCAGGGGAGCTCCTACAATGAGCAGTTCTTC

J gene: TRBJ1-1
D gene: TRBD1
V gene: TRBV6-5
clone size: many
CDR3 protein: CASSYSSGQKNTEAFF
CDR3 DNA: TGTGCCAGCAGTTACTCTTCGGGACAGAAGAACACTGAAGCTTTCTTT

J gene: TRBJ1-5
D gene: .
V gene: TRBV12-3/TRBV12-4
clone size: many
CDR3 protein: CASSSRGGRNQPQHF
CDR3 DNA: TGTGCCAGCAGTTCCCGCGGGGGTCGCAATCAGCCCCAGCATTTT

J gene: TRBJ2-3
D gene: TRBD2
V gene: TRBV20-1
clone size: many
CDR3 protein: CSATSGRARTQYF
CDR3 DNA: TGCAGTGCTACCAGCGGGAGGGCTAGAACGCAGTATTTT

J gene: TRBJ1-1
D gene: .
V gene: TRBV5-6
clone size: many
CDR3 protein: CASSVGRGRKAFF
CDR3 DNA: TGTGCCAGCAGCGTCGGACGGGGACGAAAAGCTTTCTTT

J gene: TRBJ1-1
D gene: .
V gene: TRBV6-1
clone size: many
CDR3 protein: CASVPRQAEAFF
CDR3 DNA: TGTGCCAGCGTGCCCCGTCAGGCTGAAGCTTTCTTT

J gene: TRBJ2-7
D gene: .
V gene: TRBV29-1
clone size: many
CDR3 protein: CSVTGTNSYEQYF
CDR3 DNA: TGCAGCGTGACAGGGACTAACTCCTACGAGCAGTACTTC

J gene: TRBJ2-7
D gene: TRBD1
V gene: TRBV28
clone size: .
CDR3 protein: CASSPGTELYEQYF
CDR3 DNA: TGTGCCAGCAGCCCCGGGACAGAGCTCTACGAGCAGTACTTC